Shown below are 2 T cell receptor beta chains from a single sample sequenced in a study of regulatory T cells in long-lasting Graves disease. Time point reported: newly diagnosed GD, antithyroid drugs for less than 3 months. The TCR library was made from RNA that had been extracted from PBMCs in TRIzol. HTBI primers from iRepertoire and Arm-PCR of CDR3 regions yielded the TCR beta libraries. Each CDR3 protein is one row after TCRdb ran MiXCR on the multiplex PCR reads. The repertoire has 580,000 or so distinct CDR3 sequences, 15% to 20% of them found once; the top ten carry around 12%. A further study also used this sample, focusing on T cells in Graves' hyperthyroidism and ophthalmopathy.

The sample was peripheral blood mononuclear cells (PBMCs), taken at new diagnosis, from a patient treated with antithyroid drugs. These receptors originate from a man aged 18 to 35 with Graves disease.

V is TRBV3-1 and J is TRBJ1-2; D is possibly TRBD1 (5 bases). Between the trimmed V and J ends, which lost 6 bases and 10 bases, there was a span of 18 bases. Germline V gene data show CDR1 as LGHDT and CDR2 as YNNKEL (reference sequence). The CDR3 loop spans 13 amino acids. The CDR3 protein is CASRDSGSGTYTF. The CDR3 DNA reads TGTGCCAGCAGGGACTCGGGTTCGGGGACCTACACCTTC. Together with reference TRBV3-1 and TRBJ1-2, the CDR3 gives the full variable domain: DTAVSQTPKYLVTQMGNDKSIKCEQNLGHDTMYWYKQDSKKFLKIMFSYNNKELIINETVPNRFSPKSPDKAHLNLHINSLELGDSAVYFCASRDSGSGTYTFGSGTRLTVV.

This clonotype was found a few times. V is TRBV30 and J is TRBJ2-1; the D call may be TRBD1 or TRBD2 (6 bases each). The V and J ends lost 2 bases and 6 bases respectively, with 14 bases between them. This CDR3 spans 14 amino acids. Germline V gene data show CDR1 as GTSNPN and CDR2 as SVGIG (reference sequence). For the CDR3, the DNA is TGTGCCTGGAGTTTGGGGGGCAGGGGCAATGAGCAGTTCTTC. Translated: CAWSLGGRGNEQFF.